This TCR beta chain was identified in a study of shared clonotypes between healthy human individuals. As for the study in general: Donors had three CD4 naive, three CD4 memory, two CD8 naive and one CD8 memory plate apiece.

The CDR3 length is 15 residues. From germline, CDR1 is MGHDK and CDR2 SYGVNS. V lost 3 bases and J 1 base, leaving 12 bases between the germline ends. When replicate PCRs were run on sorted subsets, they used 200 ng DNA, about 31,000 T cell genomes. Profiling relied on immunoSEQ multiplex PCR, and the TCRdb table lists in-frame clones only, not all of them. The table has over a million clones, approximately 98.5% seen once. The TCR comes from a man between 25 and 39 years old in good health. The chain carries TRBV25-1 and TRBJ1-2; a weak D match, TRBD1 (6 bases). The sample comprised naive CD4+ T cells sorted from blood. The sample's subset: CD45RA+ positively selected. The CDR3 loop is CASSDRDIRNYGYTF. The CDR3 DNA is TGTGCCAGCAGTGACCGGGACATACGTAACTATGGCTACACCTTC.